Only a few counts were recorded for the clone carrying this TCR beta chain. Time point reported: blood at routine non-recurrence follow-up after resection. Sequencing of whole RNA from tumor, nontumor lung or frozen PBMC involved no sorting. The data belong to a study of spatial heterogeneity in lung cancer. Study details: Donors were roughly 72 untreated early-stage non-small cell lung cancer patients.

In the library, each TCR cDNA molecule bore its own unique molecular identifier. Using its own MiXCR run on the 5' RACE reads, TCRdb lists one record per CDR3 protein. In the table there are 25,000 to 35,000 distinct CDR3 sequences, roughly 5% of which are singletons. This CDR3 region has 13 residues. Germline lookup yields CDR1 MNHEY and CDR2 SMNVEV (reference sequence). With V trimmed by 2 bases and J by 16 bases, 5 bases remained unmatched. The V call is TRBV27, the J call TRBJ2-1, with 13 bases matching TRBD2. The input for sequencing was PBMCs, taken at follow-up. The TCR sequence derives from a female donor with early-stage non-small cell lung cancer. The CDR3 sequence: CASSLPGTSGIFF. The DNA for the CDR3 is TGTGCCAGCAGTTTACCCGGGACTAGCGGGATTTTCTTC.